These T cell receptor beta chains were read from a single sample in a study of blood T cells in healthy people across ages. TCRdb re-analysed the 5' RACE reads in MiXCR, keeping a single row per CDR3 protein. The top ten hold roughly 3.7% of the sample, which has about 1.5 million distinct CDR3 sequences, about 45% seen once. The sequenced sample was blood. The receptors were gathered from a woman aged 18 to 35 in good health. The CDR3 runs from the conserved cysteine through the conserved F or W. The D gene is left open where the match is weak. Not all rows give a size; the values are once, few, many and, for expanded clones, a class.

v_call	j_call	d_call	clone_size	cdr3_nt	cdr3_aa
TRBV4-3	TRBJ2-7	.	.	TGCGCCAGCAGCCAACTGCCGGGGAGCTCCTACGAGCAGTACTTC	CASSQLPGSSYEQYF
TRBV9	TRBJ2-7	.	many	TGTGCCAGCAGTGCGGACAGTTACGAGCAGTACTTC	CASSADSYEQYF
TRBV2	TRBJ2-1	TRBD1	few	TGTGCCAGTGGGACCGGGACAGTGAGATTCAATGAGCAGTTCTTC	CASGTGTVRFNEQFF
TRBV20-1	TRBJ2-5	.	.	TGCAGTGCTAGATCCGGGACTTCGGAAGAGACCCAGTACTTC	CSARSGTSEETQYF
TRBV21-1	TRBJ1-4	.	.	TGTGCCAGCACCCCAGAGGGCCGGACAGGGCGTGAAAAACTGTTTTTT	CASTPEGRTGREKLFF
TRBV13	TRBJ1-2	.	.	TGTGCCAGCAGTCGGACCGTTTCGAGCTATGGCTACACCTTC	CASSRTVSSYGYTF
TRBV3-1	TRBJ2-2	TRBD1	.	TGTGCCAGCAGCCAACTGGGACAGGTTAACACCGGGGAGCTGTTTTTT	CASSQLGQVNTGELFF
TRBV20-1	TRBJ2-1	TRBD2	few	TGCAGTGCTAGGGATAGGACTAGCGGGAGCGGGACCTACAATGAGCAGTTCTTC	CSARDRTSGSGTYNEQFF
TRBV24-1	TRBJ2-1	.	.	TGTGCCACCAGTGAAGGCATTACATACCATGAGCAGTTCTTC	CATSEGITYHEQFF
TRBV20-1	TRBJ2-1	TRBD2	few	TGCAGTGCTAGAGGTCGGACTAGCGGGGTTAGCTCCTACAATGAGCAGTTCTTC	CSARGRTSGVSSYNEQFF
TRBV6-2/TRBV6-3	TRBJ1-5	.	few	TGTGCCAGTAGTACTAAGGGGAATCAGCCCCAGCATTTT	CASSTKGNQPQHF